These 28 T cell receptor beta chains share one sample of origin, sequenced in a study of early T cells in non-severe SARS-CoV-2 infection. MiXCR was run by TCRdb on the 5' RACE reads, yielding one entry per CDR3 protein. The sample comprises tens of thousands of distinct CDR3 sequences, over 11% of which are singletons, and 3% rests with the top ten. Sequenced material: whole blood. The receptors shown here come from an adult who was a healthcare worker with PCR-confirmed SARS-CoV-2 infection or an uninfected control (not recorded which).

The rearrangement uses TRBV21-1 and TRBJ1-1; TRBD1, the table's D call, was not compared with the DNA. TRBV21-1 is classified as a pseudogene. The CDR3 contains 15 residues. The CDR3, as DNA: TGTGCCAGCAGTTACGGCTTGGGGCTGTACACTGAAGCTTTCTTT. Its translation is CASSYGLGLYTEAFF.

Ten or more counts support this clonotype. Here the CDR3 reads CASVATSGMADTQYF. The CDR3 coding sequence is TGTGCCAGTGTGGCGACTAGCGGGATGGCAGATACGCAGTATTTT. The V gene is TRBV19, the J gene TRBJ2-3; 11 bases match TRBD2. CDR3 length: 15 amino acids. V gave up 8 bases and J gave up 4 bases; unmatched junction bases: 8. The germline V gene encodes CDR1 LNHDA and CDR2 SQIVND (reference sequence).

This clonotype has a count of ten or more. V is TRBV18 and J is TRBJ2-2, with D perhaps assigned TRBD1 or TRBD2 (5 bases each). The V end was cut by 9 bases, the J end by 5 bases, with 16 bases between. This CDR3 spans 14 amino acids. Germline V lookup: CDR1 KGHSH, CDR2 LQKENI. This chain's CDR3 is CASSRTRGTGELFF. CDR3 sequence (DNA): TGTGCCAGTTCAAGGACACGCGGGACCGGGGAGCTGTTTTTT.

In its sample, this clonotype was seen many times. The V gene is TRBV19, the J gene TRBJ2-2, with TRBD2 matching 8 bases. The CDR3 contains 15 residues. J was trimmed by 5 bases and V by 3 bases; bases with no gene match: 5. CDR1 is LNHDA, CDR2 SQIVND, per germline (reference sequence). The CDR3 DNA reads TGTGCCAGTAGTATTTTAGCGGGGATAACCGGGGAGCTGTTTTTT. It translates to CASSILAGITGELFF.

The chain employs TRBV5-1 and TRBJ1-2; no definite D call. The V and J ends lost 2 bases and 2 bases respectively, with 7 bases between them. The CDR3 has 13 amino acids. CDR1 is SGHRS and CDR2 is YFSETQ in the germline V gene. The CDR3 nucleotides are TGCGCCAGCAGCTTATCAGAGAACTATGGCTACACCTTC. Protein: CASSLSENYGYTF. Full variable domain (remainder filled in from reference TRBV5-1 and TRBJ1-2): KAGVTQTPRYLIKTRGQQVTLSCSPISGHRSVSWYQQTPGQGLQFLFEYFSETQRNKGNFPGRFSGRQFSNSRSEMNVSTLELGDSALYLCASSLSENYGYTFGSGTRLTVV.

The sample holds many counts of this clonotype. This rearrangement joins TRBV4-1 to TRBJ1-2; 12 bases map to TRBD1. Trimming took 3 bases from V and 8 from J; bases not matched to a gene: 7. The CDR3 extends over 15 amino acids. The germline V gene encodes CDR1 MGHRA and CDR2 YSYEKL. CDR3 sequence reads: CASSQPGQGAGGYTF. DNA of the CDR3: TGCGCCAGCAGCCAGCCGGGACAGGGGGCAGGAGGCTACACCTTC.

This clonotype was seen only a few times. The chain recombines TRBV5-6 with TRBJ1-2; tentative D call: TRBD1 (5 bases). V was pared by 2 bases and J by 2 bases, with 13 bases between. The CDR3 covers 15 residues. Germline assignment: CDR1 SGHDT and CDR2 YYEEEE. CDR3 bases: TGTGCCAGCAGCTTAGAGGGGAGGGGAAACTATGGCTACACCTTC. Its protein is CASSLEGRGNYGYTF.

This clonotype was seen ten or more times. The rearrangement joins TRBV19 to TRBJ2-5; possibly TRBD2 for D (5 bases). Between the trimmed V and J ends, which lost 6 bases and 2 bases, there was a span of 13 bases. This CDR3 comprises 14 residues. Germline V lookup: CDR1 LNHDA, CDR2 SQIVND (reference sequence). CDR3 protein: CASSPGVGQETQYF. The CDR3 region has the DNA TGTGCCAGTAGCCCCGGGGTTGGACAAGAGACCCAGTACTTC.

The J gene is TRBJ2-7, the V gene TRBV18; D is perhaps TRBD1 or TRBD2 (5 bases each). The CDR3 is 14 residues long. Germline-derived CDR1 and CDR2 are KGHSH and LQKENI. Trimming pared 0 bases from V and 4 bases from J, leaving 10 bases between. CDR3 nucleotide sequence: TGTGCCAGCTCACCACCCGGGGCGCGGTACGAGCAGTACTTC. As protein: CASSPPGARYEQYF.

This clonotype has only a few counts. J is TRBJ1-5 and V is TRBV5-1, with D hard to call. From germline, CDR1 is SGHRS and CDR2 YFSETQ. This CDR3 spans 15 amino acids. Trimming stripped 4 bases from V and 3 bases from J, with 14 bases between. The CDR3 spells CASSTLPGINQPQHF. DNA of the CDR3: TGCGCCAGCAGCACCCTGCCGGGTATCAATCAGCCCCAGCATTTT.

This clonotype was detected many times. The V call is TRBV6-6, the J call TRBJ2-7; D is undetermined. The V end lost 7 bases, the J end lost 2 bases, and 12 bases lay between the germline ends. The CDR3 extends over 13 amino acids. Germline CDR1 and CDR2: MNHNY and SVGAGI (reference sequence). The CDR3 spells CASTPGTTYEQYF. The CDR3 bases are TGTGCCAGCACTCCAGGCACGACCTACGAGCAGTACTTC.

V gene TRBV12-5 combines with J gene TRBJ2-1; 10 nucleotides agree with TRBD2. V was pared by 2 bases and J by 8 bases, with 6 bases of the junction left unmatched. The CDR3 has 15 residues. Germline V gives CDR1 LGHNT, CDR2 FRNRAP. CDR3 nucleotide sequence: TGTGCTAGTGGTTTGCAGCTAGCGGGAGTGGATGAGCAGTTCTTC. Its protein is CASGLQLAGVDEQFF.

The chain links TRBV12-3 or TRBV12-4 to TRBJ2-5, with D hard to call. The CDR3 totals 12 residues. Trimming pared 7 bases from V and 0 bases from J, leaving 6 bases between. In nucleotides, the CDR3 is TGTGCCAGCACCCGACACCAAGAGACCCAGTACTTC. Protein sequence: CASTRHQETQYF.

This clonotype appeared a few times. CDR3 residues: CASSIGGSNQPQHF. In DNA form, the CDR3 reads TGTGCCAGTAGTATTGGCGGTAGCAATCAGCCCCAGCATTTT. The chain couples TRBV19 to TRBJ1-5; D unresolved. CDR1 LNHDA and CDR2 SQIVND come from the germline V gene (reference sequence). Trimming cost V 3 bases and J 0 bases, with 6 bases left between them. CDR3 length: 14 residues. Full variable domain (remainder filled in from reference TRBV19 and TRBJ1-5): DGGITQSPKYLFRKEGQNVTLSCEQNLNHDAMYWYRQDPGQGLRLIYYSQIVNDFQKGDIAEGYSVSREKKESFPLTVTSAQKNPTAFYLCASSIGGSNQPQHFGDGTRLSIL.

This clonotype was counted ten times or more. J is TRBJ1-1 and V is TRBV7-9, with no clear D. Trimming took 0 bases from V and 2 from J, leaving 7 bases between them. CDR1 and CDR2 (germline): SEHNR, FQNEAQ (reference sequence). The CDR3 length is 14 residues. CDR3 DNA: TGTGCCAGCAGCTTAGCAGTGGAAAACACTGAAGCTTTCTTT. It encodes CASSLAVENTEAFF.

This chain connects TRBV12-3 or TRBV12-4 to TRBJ1-1, with D hard to call. This CDR3 has 12 residues. V lost 3 bases to trimming and J lost 4 bases, with 6 bases between them. CDR3 nucleotide sequence: TGTGCCAGCAGTTTGTCCGGCACTGAAGCTTTCTTT. This codes for CASSLSGTEAFF.

This clonotype has just a few counts. The chain joins TRBV27 to TRBJ2-7; D call uncertain. Germline V CDR1 and CDR2: MNHEY, SMNVEV (reference sequence). V was trimmed by 2 bases and J by 2 bases, leaving 16 bases between them. This CDR3 is 16 amino acids long. CDR3 sequence reads: CASSLRPSGLPYEQYF. The CDR3 region has the DNA TGTGCCAGCAGTTTAAGGCCCAGTGGTCTCCCCTACGAGCAGTACTTC.

This clonotype was recorded a few times. The V call is TRBV5-6, the J call TRBJ1-2; D gene unclear. CDR3 length: 14 amino acids. CDR1 is SGHDT and CDR2 is YYEEEE in the germline V gene. V was shortened by 5 bases and J by 7 bases, with 18 bases between the two germline ends. CDR3 coding DNA: TGTGCCAGCAGTCCGTGGCCAGGTGATACTGGCTACACCTTC. This sequence encodes CASSPWPGDTGYTF.

This clonotype was seen only a few times. The chain recombines TRBV20-1 with TRBJ1-2; 7 nucleotides line up with TRBD1. Trimming took 7 bases from V and 8 from J; bases not matched to a gene: 7. The CDR3 is 11 residues long. Germline V gene sequence: CDR1 DFQATT, CDR2 SNEGSKA (reference sequence). CDR3 DNA: TGCAGTGGCCAGACAGGGACGGGCTACACCTTC. This sequence encodes CSGQTGTGYTF.

This clonotype showed up just once. With a much larger clone just one base away, this may be a read error. The chain is built from TRBV30 and TRBJ2-7, with D tentatively TRBD1 (6 bases). The CDR3 is 16 residues long. Trimming took 2 bases from V and 5 from J, leaving 22 bases between them. CDR1 and CDR2 (germline): GTSNPN, SVGIG (reference sequence). The CDR3 nucleotides read TGTGCCTGGAGTACTTACAGGGTCGAAGGACTTAACGAGCAGTACTTC. Its translation: CAWSTYRVEGLNEQYF. Full variable domain (remainder filled in from reference TRBV30 and TRBJ2-7): SQTIHQWPATLVQPVGSPLSLECTVEGTSNPNLYWYRQAAGRGLQLLFYSVGIGQISSEVPQNLSASRPQDRQFILSSKKLLLSDSGFYLCAWSTYRVEGLNEQYFGPGTRLTVT.

The chain is built from TRBV7-9 and TRBJ2-3; D gene unclear. CDR1 and CDR2 (germline): SEHNR, FQNEAQ (reference sequence). The CDR3 covers 12 residues. V lost 4 bases, J lost 5 bases, and 7 bases lay in between. CDR3 in amino acids: CASSSTGDTQYF. CDR3 nucleotide sequence: TGTGCCAGCAGCTCGACCGGAGATACGCAGTATTTT.

This sequence joins TRBV29-1 and TRBJ2-1; 8 positions agree with TRBD1. CDR1 is SQVTM and CDR2 is ANQGSEA in the germline V gene. The V gene end was trimmed by 7 bases and the J gene end by 10 bases; junction bases not matched to a gene: 9. The CDR3 totals 12 residues. Here the CDR3 reads CSAGQGLWEQFF. The CDR3 bases are TGCAGCGCAGGACAGGGTCTCTGGGAGCAGTTCTTC.

In its sample, this clonotype was seen a few times. The CDR3 loop reads CASSQGLWPLHF. As DNA, the CDR3 is TGCGCCAGCAGCCAGGGTTTGTGGCCCCTCCACTTT. The chain is built from TRBV4-1 and TRBJ1-6; D not resolved. The CDR3 spans 12 residues. V was pared by 3 bases and J by 13 bases, with 10 bases between. In germline, CDR1 is MGHRA, CDR2 YSYEKL.

The sample holds a few counts of this clonotype. This chain uses TRBV29-1 with TRBJ2-1; D tentatively reads TRBD1 or TRBD2 (5 bases each). The ends were cut back, 5 bases at V and 0 bases at J, with 11 bases in the middle. The CDR3 is made up of 14 amino acids. Germline lookup yields CDR1 SQVTM and CDR2 ANQGSEA. The CDR3 here is CSVYGTSSYNEQFF. The CDR3 bases are TGCAGCGTTTATGGGACCAGCTCCTACAATGAGCAGTTCTTC.

This clonotype has more than one count but fewer than ten. The CDR3 here is CASSGLAGVDEQYF. CDR3 sequence (DNA): TGTGCCAGCTCGGGACTAGCGGGAGTCGACGAGCAGTACTTC. The rearrangement uses TRBV18 and TRBJ2-7; 14 nucleotides align to TRBD2. V trimming: 6 bases; J trimming: 5 bases; junction bases outside the gene matches: 3. The CDR3 runs 14 residues. From germline, CDR1 is KGHSH and CDR2 LQKENI.

The chain recombines TRBV5-1 with TRBJ2-6, with 7 bases aligning to TRBD1. The J segment lost 3 bases and the V segment lost 0 bases, leaving 12 bases of the junction unmatched. Germline V lookup: CDR1 SGHRS, CDR2 YFSETQ. This CDR3 region has 19 residues. Written as DNA, the CDR3 is TGCGCCAGCAGCTTGGCTGGACAGGAGCATTACGGTGGGGCCAACGTCCTGACTTTC. Its protein is CASSLAGQEHYGGANVLTF.

This clonotype was seen many times. The CDR3 reads CASSLRGYEQYF. DNA of the CDR3: TGTGCCAGCAGCCTCAGGGGGTACGAGCAGTACTTC. The chain recombines TRBV3-1 with TRBJ2-7; 7 nucleotides line up with TRBD1. The CDR3 is 12 residues long. With V trimmed by 4 bases and J by 4 bases, 1 base remained unmatched. The germline V gene has CDR1 LGHDT and CDR2 YNNKEL (reference sequence).

This clonotype has ten or more counts. The genes are TRBV9 and TRBJ1-1; D gene ambiguous. Trimming left V 1 base short and J 4 bases short, with 8 bases between. This CDR3 has 13 residues. CDR1 and CDR2 (germline): SGDLS, YYNGEE. CDR3 protein: CASSVQAGTEAFF. DNA of the CDR3: TGTGCCAGCAGCGTACAGGCCGGCACTGAAGCTTTCTTT. Looking up the rest from reference TRBV9 and TRBJ1-1 gives the full variable domain: DSGVTQTPKHLITATGQRVTLRCSPRSGDLSVYWYQQSLDQGLQFLIQYYNGEERAKGNILERFSAQQFPDLHSELNLSSLELGDSALYFCASSVQAGTEAFFGQGTRLTVV.